Listed below are T cell receptor beta chains from one sample, sequenced in a study of blood T cell repertoires in COVID-19. Sequencing was performed with immunoSEQ multiplex PCR; in TCRdb, only in-frame clones are kept and a portion is missing. The sample has about 170,000 clones; around four fifths are singletons. Source material: peripheral blood. These receptors were obtained from a woman aged 70 to 79 with COVID-19, enrolled during active disease. Each CDR3 is given with its conserved first and last residue. The order of the fields is V gene, D gene, J gene, clone size, CDR3 DNA, CDR3 protein. A D gene is named only where the DNA matches it firmly. Clone sizes are given selectively: once, few, many, or a class where the clone is expanded.

>TRBV28|TRBD1|TRBJ2-3|-
TGTGCCAGCAGTTTATGGGGACAGGGGGCGCAAGATACGCAGTATTTT
CASSLWGQGAQDTQYF
>TRBV2|-|TRBJ1-1|once
TGTGCCACGTCGGACAGCCAGATAAACACTGAAGCTTTCTTT
CATSDSQINTEAFF
>TRBV15|-|TRBJ1-1|-
TGTGCCACCAGCAGAGATCCGGGATGGGACACTGAAGCTTTCTTT
CATSRDPGWDTEAFF
>TRBV6-4|TRBD2|TRBJ2-4|-
TGTGCCAGCAGTGACTCGATTCGCACCGGGAGGGTAAACATTCAGTACTTC
CASSDSIRTGRVNIQYF
>TRBV5-1|TRBD2|TRBJ2-3|-
TGCGCCAGCCGTCCCAGCGGGGGGTCAGATACGCAGTATTTT
CASRPSGGSDTQYF
>TRBV15|-|TRBJ1-6|-
TGTGCCACCAGCAGAGAACAGGGCCCCGGAAATTCACCCCTCCACTTT
CATSREQGPGNSPLHF
>TRBV15|-|TRBJ1-2|-
TGTGCCACCAGCAGAACCGCTAGCGGCTACACCTTC
CATSRTASGYTF
>TRBV5-1|TRBD1|TRBJ1-4|-
TGCGCCAGCAGCCGTCGGGGACAGGATAATGAAAAACTGTTTTTT
CASSRRGQDNEKLFF
>TRBV9|TRBD2|TRBJ2-5|-
TGTGCCAGCAGCGTAGGGAGGGAGGGGCTGACAGAGACCCAGTACTTC
CASSVGREGLTETQYF
>TRBV9|TRBD1|TRBJ1-2|once
TGTGCCAGCAGCCCGGGACAGGTTCATGGCTACACCTTC
CASSPGQVHGYTF
>TRBV28|-|TRBJ1-2|-
TGTGCCAGCAGTCCTGGCGGGTACCATGGCTACACCTTC
CASSPGGYHGYTF
>TRBV7-9|-|TRBJ2-1|-
TGTGCCAGCAGCTTTCTCGGGGAGGCCGCCTACAATGAGCAGTTCTTC
CASSFLGEAAYNEQFF
>TRBV19|-|TRBJ1-2|-
TGTGCCAGTAGTATCCTTGGGGCGCGCGGCTACACCTTC
CASSILGARGYTF
>TRBV3-1/TRBV3-2|TRBD2|TRBJ2-1|-
TGTGCCAGCAGCCAAGGGGCTAGCGGCGCCTACAATGAGCAGTTCTTC
CASSQGASGAYNEQFF
>TRBV2|TRBD1|TRBJ2-2|-
TGTGCCAGCAGAAGGACAGGTCACACCGGGGAGCTGTTTTTT
CASRRTGHTGELFF
>TRBV19|TRBD1|TRBJ2-7|-
TGTGCCAGTAGTCTGACAGGGACACAAGGCGAGCAGTACTTC
CASSLTGTQGEQYF
>TRBV7-3|-|TRBJ2-5|-
TGTGCCAGCAGCCGCACGGGTCGGGAGACCCAGTACTTC
CASSRTGRETQYF
>TRBV5-5|TRBD1|TRBJ1-3|-
TGTGCCAGCAGCCGGGGACAGGCCATCTCTGGAAACACCATATATTTT
CASSRGQAISGNTIYF
>TRBV7-8|-|TRBJ2-2|-
TGTGCCAGCAGCCTCCCTCAGGGGTCTGCCGGGGAGCTGTTTTTT
CASSLPQGSAGELFF
>TRBV5-1|-|TRBJ1-2|once
TGCGCCAGCAGCCTAACCTCTCAGGGTGGCTACACCTTC
CASSLTSQGGYTF
>TRBV19|-|TRBJ2-1|-
TGTGCCAGTAGTATAGGTTCTAGCAATGAGCAGTTCTTC
CASSIGSSNEQFF
>TRBV5-1|TRBD2|TRBJ2-1|-
TGCGCCAGCAGCTTGGGATGGCGGGAGGGTATAGATGAGCAGTTCTTC
CASSLGWREGIDEQFF
>TRBV28|TRBD2|TRBJ2-1|-
TGTGCCAGCCTAGCGGGGGGATATTACAATGAGCAGTTCTTC
CASLAGGYYNEQFF
>TRBV6-6|-|TRBJ1-4|-
TGTGCCAGTGGACTCACGGGGGTGGGTGAAAAACTGTTTTTT
CASGLTGVGEKLFF
>TRBV24-1|TRBD1|TRBJ2-1|-
TGTGCCACCAGTGATTGGGGACAGAAAAATGAGCAGTTCTTC
CATSDWGQKNEQFF
>TRBV20-1|-|TRBJ2-2|once
TGCAGTGCTAGTGGCGAGCTTTCCACCGGGGAGCTGTTTTTT
CSASGELSTGELFF
>TRBV28|TRBD1|TRBJ2-2|-
TGTGCCAGCAGCTCACCGGGACAGGGAAAACCGAACACCGGGGAGCTGTTTTTT
CASSSPGQGKPNTGELFF
>TRBV28|-|TRBJ1-2|-
TGTGCCAGCAGTTTAAGCCCGGCAGGGGACTATGGCTACACCTTC
CASSLSPAGDYGYTF
>TRBV28|-|TRBJ1-1|-
TGTGCTACAGACGGTGACACTGAAGCTTTCTTT
CATDGDTEAFF
>TRBV30|-|TRBJ2-7|-
TGTGCCTGGAGCCCCTCAGCGGGTCCCTACGAGCAGTACTTC
CAWSPSAGPYEQYF
>TRBV5-1|TRBD1|TRBJ2-5|-
TGCGCCAGCAGCTTTGGACAGGGGGTCGGGACCCAGTACTTC
CASSFGQGVGTQYF